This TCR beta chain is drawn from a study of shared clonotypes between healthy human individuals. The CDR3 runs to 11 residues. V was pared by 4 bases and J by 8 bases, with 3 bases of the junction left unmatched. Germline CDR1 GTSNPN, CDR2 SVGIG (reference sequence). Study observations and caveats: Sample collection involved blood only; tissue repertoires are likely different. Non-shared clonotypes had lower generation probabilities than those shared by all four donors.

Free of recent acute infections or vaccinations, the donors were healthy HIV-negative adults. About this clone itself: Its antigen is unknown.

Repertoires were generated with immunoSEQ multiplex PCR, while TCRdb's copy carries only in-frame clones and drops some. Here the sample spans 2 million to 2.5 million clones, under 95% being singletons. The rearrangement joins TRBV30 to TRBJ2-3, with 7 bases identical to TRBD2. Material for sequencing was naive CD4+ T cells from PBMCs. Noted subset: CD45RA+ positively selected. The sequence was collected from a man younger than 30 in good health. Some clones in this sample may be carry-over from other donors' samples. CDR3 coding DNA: TGTGCCTGGACGGGGGGTGGTACGCAGTATTTT. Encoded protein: CAWTGGGTQYF. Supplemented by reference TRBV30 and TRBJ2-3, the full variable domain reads SQTIHQWPATLVQPVGSPLSLECTVEGTSNPNLYWYRQAAGRGLQLLFYSVGIGQISSEVPQNLSASRPQDRQFILSSKKLLLSDSGFYLCAWTGGGTQYFGPGTRLTVL.